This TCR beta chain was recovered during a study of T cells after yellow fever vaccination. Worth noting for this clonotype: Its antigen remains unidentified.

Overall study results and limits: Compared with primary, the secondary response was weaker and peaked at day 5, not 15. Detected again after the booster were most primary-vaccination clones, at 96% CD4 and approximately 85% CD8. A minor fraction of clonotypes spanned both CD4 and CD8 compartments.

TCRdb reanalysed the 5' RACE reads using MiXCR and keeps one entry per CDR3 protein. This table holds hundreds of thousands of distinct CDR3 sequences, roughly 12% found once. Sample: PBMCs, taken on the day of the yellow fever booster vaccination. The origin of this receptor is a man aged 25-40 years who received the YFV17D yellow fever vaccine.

DNA of the CDR3: TGTGCCAGCAGCCGGGGGCCGACCTACAATGAGCAGTTCTTC. Protein sequence: CASSRGPTYNEQFF. The V call is TRBV7-2, the J call TRBJ2-1; D tentatively fits TRBD1 or TRBD2 (6 bases each). V was pared by 5 bases and J by 2 bases, with 10 bases between. Germline V gene data show CDR1 as SGHTA and CDR2 as FQGNSA. The CDR3 is 14 amino acids.